This T cell receptor (beta chain) was documented in a study of CD8+ T cells in alopecia areata. Study-wide results and limits: Besides other cells, scalp samples also yield sequences of resident alphabeta T cells from normal skin. Clarity of TCR sharing across patients fell short of that in mice, possibly HLA-related. An increase in clonality over normal scalp was evident in lesional scalp, especially alopecia totalis/universalis.

The V and J ends lost 4 bases and 0 bases, in that order; junction bases with no gene match: 6. The germline CDR1 and CDR2 sequences are LGHNA and YNLKQL (reference sequence). The CDR3 contains 15 residues. Reverse transcribed after extraction, RNA yielded cDNA as the sequencing template. Sequencing used immunoSEQ multiplex PCR; TCRdb keeps in-frame clones, though not all of them. Listed for the sample are 290,000 or so clones, none seen a single time. This clone was detected only a few times. Its target is not known. Germline and genes here are mouse. The read ends 4 residues shy of where the CDR3 ends; the end is completed using the germline J gene. CD4, CD8alpha, NKG2D, NKG2ACE and other markers were used to sort pooled cutaneous lymph node cells.

The specimen was CD4+ T cells sorted from a lymph node. This sequence was found in a C3H/HeJ mouse with alopecia areata. As its MHC haplotype, the strain has H2-k. V gene TRBV5 combines with J gene TRBJ2-7; 7 nucleotides line up with TRBD2. The DNA read from the CDR3 is TGTGCCAGCAGCCCCCAACTGGGGAGCTCCTAT. Translated: CASSPQLGSSY. The complete CDR3 protein is CASSPQLGSSYEQYF.